This TCR beta chain was captured by sequencing in a study of CD8 T cells in Susac syndrome. Random hexamers served to reverse transcribe roughly 0.5 to 1 ug RNA. Amplification of TCR beta CDR3 was carried out by immunoSEQ multiplex PCR, which covered 54 Vbeta and 13 Jbeta segments. One entry per CDR3 protein, called by TCRdb with MiXCR from the immunoSEQ multiplex PCR reads. Altogether 130,000 to 150,000 distinct CDR3 sequences are present, 90% to 96% being singletons, with the ten largest covering over 0.065%. Germline CDR1 reads MRHNA; CDR2 reads SNTAGT. J was trimmed by 1 base and V by 4 bases; bases with no gene match: 3. There are 15 residues in the CDR3.

This receptor was obtained from a human donor with Susac syndrome. The V gene is TRBV6-4, the J gene TRBJ2-2; TRBD2 matches at 7 bases. The sequencing sample was made of CD4+ T cells from PBMCs. CDR3 region: CASSVLAGNTGELFF. In nucleotides, the CDR3 is TGTGCCAGCAGTGTATTAGCGGGGAACACCGGGGAGCTGTTTTTT.